The T cell receptor (beta chain) described here comes from a study of blood T cell repertoires in COVID-19. Repertoires were generated with immunoSEQ multiplex PCR, while TCRdb's copy carries only in-frame clones and drops some. The sample consists of 350,000 or so clones, about 88% of them appearing once. This CDR3 is 15 amino acids long. Trimming took 5 bases from V and 3 from J; bases not matched to a gene: 8. Per germline, CDR1 SEHNR and CDR2 FQNEAQ (reference sequence). Recruits, aged roughly 18 to 100 years, lived in roughly 22 US areas. Participant-given clinical history determined each cohort assignment. Exposed participants came across a COVID-19 case within 2 weeks before study entry.

This clonotype originated in a woman under 40 who had been exposed to COVID-19. The sequencing input was PBMCs or T cells enriched from blood (not recorded which). The V call is TRBV7-9, the J call TRBJ2-7, with 9 positions matching TRBD1. The CDR3 loop reads CASSPGQGLFYEQYF. In DNA form, the CDR3 reads TGTGCCAGCAGCCCGGGACAGGGACTTTTCTACGAGCAGTACTTC.